The T cell receptor beta chain described here comes from a study of Ad26.COV2.S vaccination and SARS-CoV-2 variants. TCRdb keeps only in-frame clones here, not all; method: immunoSEQ multiplex PCR. The data show 300,000 to 450,000 clones, just over 90% seen once. The germline V gene has CDR1 MNHEY and CDR2 SVGAGI. CDR3 size: 11 residues. Trimming cost V 11 bases and J 8 bases, with 12 bases left between them. The sequencing used peripheral blood, collected after recovery from COVID-19. The sequence was obtained from a human donor who had recovered from COVID-19. The chain recombines TRBV6-5 with TRBJ1-4, with TRBD1 as a possible D gene (6 bases). In DNA, the CDR3 is TGTGCCGGCTACGGGGGCGAAAAACTGTTTTTT. It translates to CAGYGGEKLFF.